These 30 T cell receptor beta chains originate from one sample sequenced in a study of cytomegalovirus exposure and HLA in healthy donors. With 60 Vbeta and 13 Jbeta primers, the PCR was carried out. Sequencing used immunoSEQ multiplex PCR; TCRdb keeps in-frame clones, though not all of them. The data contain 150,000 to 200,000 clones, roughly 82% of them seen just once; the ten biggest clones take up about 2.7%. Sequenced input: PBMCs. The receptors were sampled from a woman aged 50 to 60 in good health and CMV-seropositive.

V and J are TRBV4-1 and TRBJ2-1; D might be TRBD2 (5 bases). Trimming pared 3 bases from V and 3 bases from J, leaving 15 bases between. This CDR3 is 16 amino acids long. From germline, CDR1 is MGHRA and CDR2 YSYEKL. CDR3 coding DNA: TGCGCCAGCAGCCATATAATGGACTCCCTCTACAATGAGCAGTTCTTC. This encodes CASSHIMDSLYNEQFF.

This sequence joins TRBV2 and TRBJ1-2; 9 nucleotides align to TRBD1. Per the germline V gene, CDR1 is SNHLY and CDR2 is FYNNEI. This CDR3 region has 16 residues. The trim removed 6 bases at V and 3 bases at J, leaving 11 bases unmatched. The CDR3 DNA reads TGTGCCAGCAGACGACAGGGGGTTGACATAGACTATGGCTACACCTTC. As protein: CASRRQGVDIDYGYTF.

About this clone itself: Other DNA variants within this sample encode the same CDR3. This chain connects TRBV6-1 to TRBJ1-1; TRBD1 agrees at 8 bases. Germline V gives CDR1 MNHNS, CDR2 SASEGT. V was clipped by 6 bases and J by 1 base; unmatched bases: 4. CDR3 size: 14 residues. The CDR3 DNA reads TGTGCCAGCAGCCTAGGACAGGGGAACACTGAAGCTTTCTTT. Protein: CASSLGQGNTEAFF.

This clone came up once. The CDR3 is CASSLGSGGGTDTQYF. The CDR3 coding sequence is TGCGCCAGCAGCTTGGGTAGCGGGGGGGGCACAGATACGCAGTATTTT. The J gene is TRBJ2-3, the V gene TRBV5-1, with 11 bases fitting TRBD2. The V and J ends lost 0 bases and 1 base, in that order; junction bases with no gene match: 1. CDR3 size: 16 residues. The germline V gene encodes CDR1 SGHRS and CDR2 YFSETQ.

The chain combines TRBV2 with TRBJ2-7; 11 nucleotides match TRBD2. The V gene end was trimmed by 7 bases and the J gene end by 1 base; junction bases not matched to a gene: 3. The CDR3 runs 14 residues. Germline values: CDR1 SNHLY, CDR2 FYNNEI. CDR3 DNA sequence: TGTGCCAGCAAATCTAGCGGGGGGTCCTACGAGCAGTACTTC. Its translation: CASKSSGGSYEQYF.

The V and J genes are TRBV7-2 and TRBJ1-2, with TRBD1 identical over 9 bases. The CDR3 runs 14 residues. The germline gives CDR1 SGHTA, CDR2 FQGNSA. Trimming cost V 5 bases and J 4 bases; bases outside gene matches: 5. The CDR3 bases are TGTGCCAGCAGCGTGGACAGGGGAACCTATGGCTACACCTTC. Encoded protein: CASSVDRGTYGYTF.

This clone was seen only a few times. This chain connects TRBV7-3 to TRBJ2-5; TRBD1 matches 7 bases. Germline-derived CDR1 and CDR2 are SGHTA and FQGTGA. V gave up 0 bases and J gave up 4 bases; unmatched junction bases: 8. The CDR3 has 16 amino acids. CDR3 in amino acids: CASSLTGQRGRETQYF. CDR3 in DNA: TGTGCCAGCAGCTTAACGGGACAGAGGGGAAGAGAGACCCAGTACTTC.

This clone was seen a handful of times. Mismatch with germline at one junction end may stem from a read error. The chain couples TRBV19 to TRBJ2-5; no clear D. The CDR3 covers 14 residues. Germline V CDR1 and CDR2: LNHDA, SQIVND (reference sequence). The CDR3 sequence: CASSVGTRQGTQYF. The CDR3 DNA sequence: TGTGCCAGTAGTGTAGGCACACGACAAGGGACCCAGTACTTC.

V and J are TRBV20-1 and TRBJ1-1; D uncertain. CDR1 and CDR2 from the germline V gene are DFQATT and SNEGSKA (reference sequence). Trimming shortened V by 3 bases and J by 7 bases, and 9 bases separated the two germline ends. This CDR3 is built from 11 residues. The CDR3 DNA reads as TGCAGTGCTAGCCCCACAATTGAAGCTTTCTTT. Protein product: CSASPTIEAFF.

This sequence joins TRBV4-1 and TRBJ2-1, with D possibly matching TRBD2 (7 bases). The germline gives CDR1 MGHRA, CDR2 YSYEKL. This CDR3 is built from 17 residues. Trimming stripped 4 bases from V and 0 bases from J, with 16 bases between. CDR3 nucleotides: TGCGCCAGCAGCCCCCGGGGGGCCCTCAGCTCCTACAATGAGCAGTTCTTC. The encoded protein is CASSPRGALSSYNEQFF.

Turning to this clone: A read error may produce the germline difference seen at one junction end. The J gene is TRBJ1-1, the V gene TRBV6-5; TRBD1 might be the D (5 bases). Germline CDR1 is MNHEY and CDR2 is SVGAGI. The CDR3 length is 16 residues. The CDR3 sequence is CASSYTLTVRNAEAFF. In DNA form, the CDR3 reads TGTGCCAGCAGTTACACCTTGACAGTGCGGAACGCTGAAGCTTTCTTT.

CDR3 coding DNA: TGTGCCGGGGCAACAGATACGCAGTATTTT. Protein product: CAGATDTQYF. V is TRBV7-9 and J is TRBJ2-3; tentatively, D is TRBD1 (5 bases). V lost 11 bases and J lost 3, with 6 bases in between. The germline CDR1 and CDR2 sequences are SEHNR and FQNEAQ (reference sequence). This CDR3 has 10 amino acids.

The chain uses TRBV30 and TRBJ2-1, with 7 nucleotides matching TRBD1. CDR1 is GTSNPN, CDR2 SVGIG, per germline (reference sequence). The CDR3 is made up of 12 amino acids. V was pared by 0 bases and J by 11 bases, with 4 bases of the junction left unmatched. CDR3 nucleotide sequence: TGTGCCTGGAGTGTGAGCAGGGGGAAGCAGTTCTTC. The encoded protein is CAWSVSRGKQFF.

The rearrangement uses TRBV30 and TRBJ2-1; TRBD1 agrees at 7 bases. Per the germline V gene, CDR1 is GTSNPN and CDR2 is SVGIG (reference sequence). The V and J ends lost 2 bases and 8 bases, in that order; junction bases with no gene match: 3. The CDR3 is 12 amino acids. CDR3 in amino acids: CAWSPTGDEQFF. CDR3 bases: TGTGCCTGGAGTCCAACAGGGGATGAGCAGTTCTTC. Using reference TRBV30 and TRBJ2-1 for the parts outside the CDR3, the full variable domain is SQTIHQWPATLVQPVGSPLSLECTVEGTSNPNLYWYRQAAGRGLQLLFYSVGIGQISSEVPQNLSASRPQDRQFILSSKKLLLSDSGFYLCAWSPTGDEQFFGPGTRLTVL.

CDR3 region: CASSLGSLPHEQYF. CDR3 bases: TGTGCCAGCAGCTTAGGATCCCTTCCCCACGAGCAGTACTTC. V is TRBV7-8 and J is TRBJ2-5; D remains unclear. The end of the DNA fits TRBJ2-7 better, so the J call may be wrong. This CDR3 is 14 amino acids long. Germline loops: CDR1 SGHVS, CDR2 FQNEAQ.

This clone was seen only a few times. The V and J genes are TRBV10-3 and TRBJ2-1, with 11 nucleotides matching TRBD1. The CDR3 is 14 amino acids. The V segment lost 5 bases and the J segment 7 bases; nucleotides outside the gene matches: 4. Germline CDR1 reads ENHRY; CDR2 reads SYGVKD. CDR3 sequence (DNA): TGTGCCATCAGTCCGGGACAGGGGGGGAATGAGCAGTTCTTC. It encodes CAISPGQGGNEQFF.

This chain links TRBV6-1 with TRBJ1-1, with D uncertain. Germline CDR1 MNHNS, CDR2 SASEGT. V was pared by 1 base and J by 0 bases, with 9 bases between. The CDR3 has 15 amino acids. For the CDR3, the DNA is TGTGCCAGCAGTGAAGAAGCGGGGTTGAACACTGAAGCTTTCTTT. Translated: CASSEEAGLNTEAFF.

The CDR3 sequence is CASSWGTSYEQYF. The CDR3 coding sequence is TGTGCCAGCAGCTGGGGGACATCGTACGAGCAGTACTTC. The chain couples TRBV7-9 to TRBJ2-7, with D maybe TRBD1 (6 bases). This CDR3 spans 13 amino acids. Germline V gives CDR1 SEHNR, CDR2 FQNEAQ (reference sequence). V lost 4 bases and J lost 4, with 11 bases in between. Looking up the rest from reference TRBV7-9 and TRBJ2-7 gives the full variable domain: DTGVSQNPRHKITKRGQNVTFRCDPISEHNRLYWYRQTLGQGPEFLTYFQNEAQLEKSRLLSDRFSAERPKGSFSTLEIQRTEQGDSAMYLCASSWGTSYEQYFGPGTRLTVT.

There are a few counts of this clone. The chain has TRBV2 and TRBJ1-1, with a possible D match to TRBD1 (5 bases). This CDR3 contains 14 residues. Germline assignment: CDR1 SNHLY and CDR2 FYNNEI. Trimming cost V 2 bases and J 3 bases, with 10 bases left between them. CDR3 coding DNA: TGTGCCAGCAGTGAATCCCCGGGGGACACTGAAGCTTTCTTT. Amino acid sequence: CASSESPGDTEAFF. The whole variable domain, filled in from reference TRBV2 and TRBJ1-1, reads EPEVTQTPSHQVTQMGQEVILRCVPISNHLYFYWYRQILGQKVEFLVSFYNNEISEKSEIFDDQFSVERPDGSNFTLKIRSTKLEDSAMYFCASSESPGDTEAFFGQGTRLTVV.

In nucleotides, the CDR3 is TGTGCCAGCAGCTTGGGAGATAACTATGGCTACACCTTC. Translation: CASSLGDNYGYTF. The rearrangement links TRBV5-6 to TRBJ1-2; D gene ambiguous. Trimming took off 0 bases at V and 1 base at J, with 4 bases between the two ends. This CDR3 is built from 13 residues. Germline lookup yields CDR1 SGHDT and CDR2 YYEEEE. The variable domain in full, with the rest retrieved from reference TRBV5-6 and TRBJ1-2, is DAGVTQSPTHLIKTRGQQVTLRCSPKSGHDTVSWYQQALGQGPQFIFQYYEEEERQRGNFPDRFSGHQFPNYSSELNVNALLLGDSALYLCASSLGDNYGYTFGSGTRLTVV.

The CDR3 protein is CASSPNTGANYGYTF. CDR3 sequence (DNA): TGCGCCAGCAGCCCGAATACGGGGGCTAACTATGGCTACACCTTC. The rearrangement joins TRBV5-1 to TRBJ1-2; perhaps TRBD1 as D (5 bases). The CDR3 runs 15 residues. Trimming shortened V by 4 bases and J by 0 bases, and 13 bases separated the two germline ends. Per germline, CDR1 SGHRS and CDR2 YFSETQ.

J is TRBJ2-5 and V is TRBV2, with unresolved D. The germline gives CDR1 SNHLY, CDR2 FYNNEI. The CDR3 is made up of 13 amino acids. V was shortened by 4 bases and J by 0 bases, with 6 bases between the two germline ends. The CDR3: CASSVRYQETQYF. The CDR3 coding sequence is TGTGCCAGCAGTGTGAGGTACCAAGAGACCCAGTACTTC.

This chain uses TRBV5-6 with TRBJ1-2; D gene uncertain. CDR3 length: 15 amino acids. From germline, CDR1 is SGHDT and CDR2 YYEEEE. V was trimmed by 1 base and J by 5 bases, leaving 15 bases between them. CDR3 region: CASSLPDRGLYGYTF. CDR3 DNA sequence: TGTGCCAGCAGCTTGCCGGATCGAGGGTTATATGGCTACACCTTC.

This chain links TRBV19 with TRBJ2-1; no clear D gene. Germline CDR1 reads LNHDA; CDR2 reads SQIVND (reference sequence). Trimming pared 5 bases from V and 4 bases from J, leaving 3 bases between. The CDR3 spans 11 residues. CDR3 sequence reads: CASSSYNEQFF. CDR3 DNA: TGTGCCAGTAGTTCATACAATGAGCAGTTCTTC.

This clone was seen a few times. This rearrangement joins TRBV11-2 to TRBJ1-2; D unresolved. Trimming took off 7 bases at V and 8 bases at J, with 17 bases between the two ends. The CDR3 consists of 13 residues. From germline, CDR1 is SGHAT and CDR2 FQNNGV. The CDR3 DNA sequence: TGTGCCAGCAATCAGGCGGGGTTGCGAGGCTACACCTTC. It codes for CASNQAGLRGYTF.

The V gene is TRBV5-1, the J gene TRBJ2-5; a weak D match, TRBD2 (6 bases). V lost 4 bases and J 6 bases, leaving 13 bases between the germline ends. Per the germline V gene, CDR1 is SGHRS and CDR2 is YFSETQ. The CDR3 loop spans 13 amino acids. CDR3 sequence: CASSSPGTQTQYF. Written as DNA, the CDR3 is TGCGCCAGCAGCAGTCCCGGGACTCAGACCCAGTACTTC.

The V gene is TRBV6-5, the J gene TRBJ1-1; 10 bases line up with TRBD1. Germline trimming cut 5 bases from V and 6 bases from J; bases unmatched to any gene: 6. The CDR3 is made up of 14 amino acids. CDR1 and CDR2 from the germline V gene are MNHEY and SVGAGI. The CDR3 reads CASSAGQGLAEAFF. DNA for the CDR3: TGTGCCAGCAGTGCGGGACAGGGGCTCGCTGAAGCTTTCTTT.

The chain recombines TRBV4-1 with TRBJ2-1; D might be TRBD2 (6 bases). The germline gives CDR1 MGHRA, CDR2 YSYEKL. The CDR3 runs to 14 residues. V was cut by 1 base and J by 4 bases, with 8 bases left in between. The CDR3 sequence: CASSQGAGYNEQFF. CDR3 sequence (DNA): TGCGCCAGCAGCCAAGGGGCGGGATACAATGAGCAGTTCTTC.

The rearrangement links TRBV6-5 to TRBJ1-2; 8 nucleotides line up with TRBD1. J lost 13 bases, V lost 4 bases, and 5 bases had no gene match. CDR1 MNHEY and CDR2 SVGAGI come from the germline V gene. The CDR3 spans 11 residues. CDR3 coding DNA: TGTGCCAGCAGTTGGGGACAGGTCGTCACCTTC. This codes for CASSWGQVVTF.

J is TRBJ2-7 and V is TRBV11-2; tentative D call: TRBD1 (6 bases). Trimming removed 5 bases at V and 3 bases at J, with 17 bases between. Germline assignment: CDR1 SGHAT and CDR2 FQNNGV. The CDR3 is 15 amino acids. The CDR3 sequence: CASSQLGGELYEQYF. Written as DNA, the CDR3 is TGTGCCAGCAGCCAGCTAGGGGGAGAGCTCTACGAGCAGTACTTC.